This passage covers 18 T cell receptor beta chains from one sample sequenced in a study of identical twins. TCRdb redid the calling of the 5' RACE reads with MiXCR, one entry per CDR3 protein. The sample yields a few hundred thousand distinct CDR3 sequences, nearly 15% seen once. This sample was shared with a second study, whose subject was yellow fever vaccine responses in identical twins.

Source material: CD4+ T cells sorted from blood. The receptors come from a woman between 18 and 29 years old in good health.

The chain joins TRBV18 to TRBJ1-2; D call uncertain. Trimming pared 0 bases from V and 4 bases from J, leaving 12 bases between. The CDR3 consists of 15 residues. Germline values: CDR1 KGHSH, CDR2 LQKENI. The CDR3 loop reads CASSPPLQPPYGYTF. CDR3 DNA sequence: TGTGCCAGCTCACCACCACTGCAGCCCCCCTATGGCTACACCTTC.

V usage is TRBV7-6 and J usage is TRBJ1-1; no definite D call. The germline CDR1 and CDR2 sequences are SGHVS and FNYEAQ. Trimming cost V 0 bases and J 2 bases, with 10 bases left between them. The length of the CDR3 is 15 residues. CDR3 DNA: TGTGCCAGCAGCTTAGCGCTTGTCGGAAACACTGAAGCTTTCTTT. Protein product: CASSLALVGNTEAFF.

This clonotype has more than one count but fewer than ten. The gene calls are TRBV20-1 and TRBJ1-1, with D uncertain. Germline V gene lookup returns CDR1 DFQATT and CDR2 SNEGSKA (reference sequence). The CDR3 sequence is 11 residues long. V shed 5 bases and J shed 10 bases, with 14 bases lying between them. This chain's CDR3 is CSAPDAYRAFF. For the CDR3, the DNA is TGCAGTGCTCCTGATGCCTACCGAGCTTTCTTT.

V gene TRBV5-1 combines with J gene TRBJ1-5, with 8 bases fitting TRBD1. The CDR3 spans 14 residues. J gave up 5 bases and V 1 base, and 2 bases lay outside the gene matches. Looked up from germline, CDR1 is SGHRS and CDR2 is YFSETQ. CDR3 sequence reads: CASSLSQGDQPQHF. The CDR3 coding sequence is TGCGCCAGCAGCTTGTCACAGGGGGATCAGCCCCAGCATTTT.

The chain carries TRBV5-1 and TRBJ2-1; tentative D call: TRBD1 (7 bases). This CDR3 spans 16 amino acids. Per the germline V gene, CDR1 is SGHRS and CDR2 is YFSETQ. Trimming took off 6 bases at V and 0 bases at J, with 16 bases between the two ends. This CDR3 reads CASTLGGQNSYNEQFF. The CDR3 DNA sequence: TGCGCCAGCACATTGGGGGGACAGAACTCCTACAATGAGCAGTTCTTC.

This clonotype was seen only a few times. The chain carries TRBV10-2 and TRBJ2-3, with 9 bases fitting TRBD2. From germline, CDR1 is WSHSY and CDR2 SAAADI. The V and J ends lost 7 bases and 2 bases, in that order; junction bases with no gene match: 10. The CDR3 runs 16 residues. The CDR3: CASIPLAGANTDTQYF. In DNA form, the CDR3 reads TGCGCCAGCATCCCCTTAGCGGGAGCCAACACAGATACGCAGTATTTT.

In DNA, the CDR3 is TGTGCCAGCAGCCAAGCCGGCACCTCAGGGGTAGTCCAGCAGTTCTTC. Its protein is CASSQAGTSGVVQQFF. V is TRBV4-2 and J is TRBJ2-1; D might be TRBD1 (6 bases). V was pared by 1 base and J by 11 bases, with 21 bases between. This CDR3 has 16 amino acids. In germline, CDR1 is LGHNA, CDR2 YNFKEQ.

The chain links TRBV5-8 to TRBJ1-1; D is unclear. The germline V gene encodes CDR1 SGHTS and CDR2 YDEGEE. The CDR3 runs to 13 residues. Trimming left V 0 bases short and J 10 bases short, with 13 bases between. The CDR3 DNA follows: TGTGCCAGCAGCTTGGGGAGTAGTCGAGTAGCTTTCTTT. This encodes CASSLGSSRVAFF. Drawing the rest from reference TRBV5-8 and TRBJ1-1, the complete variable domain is EAGVTQSPTHLIKTRGQQATLRCSPISGHTSVYWYQQALGLGLQFLLWYDEGEERNRGNFPPRFSGRQFPNYSSELNVNALELEDSALYLCASSLGSSRVAFFGQGTRLTVV.

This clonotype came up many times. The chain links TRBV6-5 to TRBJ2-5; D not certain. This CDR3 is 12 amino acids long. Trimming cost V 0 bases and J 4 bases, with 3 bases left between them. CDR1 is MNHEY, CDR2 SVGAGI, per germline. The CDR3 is CASSYSGETQYF. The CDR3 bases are TGTGCCAGCAGTTACTCCGGAGAGACCCAGTACTTC.

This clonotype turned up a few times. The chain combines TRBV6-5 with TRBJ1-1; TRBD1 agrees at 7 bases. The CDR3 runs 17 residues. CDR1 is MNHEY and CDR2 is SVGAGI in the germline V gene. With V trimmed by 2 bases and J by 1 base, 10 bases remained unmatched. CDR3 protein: CASSYTTGTSENTEAFF. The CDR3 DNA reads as TGTGCCAGCAGTTACACGACAGGGACGAGCGAGAACACTGAAGCTTTCTTT.

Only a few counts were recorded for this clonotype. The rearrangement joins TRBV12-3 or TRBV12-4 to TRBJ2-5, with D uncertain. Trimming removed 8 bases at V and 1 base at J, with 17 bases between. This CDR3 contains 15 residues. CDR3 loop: CASREDGQPQETQYF. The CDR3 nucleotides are TGTGCCAGCCGAGAGGATGGGCAGCCCCAAGAGACCCAGTACTTC.

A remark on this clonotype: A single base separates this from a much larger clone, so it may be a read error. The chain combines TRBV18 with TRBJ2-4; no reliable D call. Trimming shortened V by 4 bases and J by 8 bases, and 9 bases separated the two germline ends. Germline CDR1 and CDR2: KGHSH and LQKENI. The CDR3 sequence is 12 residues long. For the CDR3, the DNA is TGTGCCAGCTCACGAAGTGGAGACATTCAGTACTTC. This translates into CASSRSGDIQYF.

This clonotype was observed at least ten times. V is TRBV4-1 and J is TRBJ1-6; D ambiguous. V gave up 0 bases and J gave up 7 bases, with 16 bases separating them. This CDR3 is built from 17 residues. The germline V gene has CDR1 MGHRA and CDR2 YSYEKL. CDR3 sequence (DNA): TGCGCCAGCAGCCAAGATGCGCGACCCGGTGGGAATTCACCCCTCCACTTT. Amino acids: CASSQDARPGGNSPLHF.

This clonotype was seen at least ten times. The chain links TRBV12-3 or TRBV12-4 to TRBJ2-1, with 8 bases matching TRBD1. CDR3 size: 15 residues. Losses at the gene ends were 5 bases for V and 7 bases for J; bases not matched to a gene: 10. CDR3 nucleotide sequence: TGTGCCAGCAGTCCGAACACAGGGGGATCGAATGAGCAGTTCTTC. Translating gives CASSPNTGGSNEQFF.

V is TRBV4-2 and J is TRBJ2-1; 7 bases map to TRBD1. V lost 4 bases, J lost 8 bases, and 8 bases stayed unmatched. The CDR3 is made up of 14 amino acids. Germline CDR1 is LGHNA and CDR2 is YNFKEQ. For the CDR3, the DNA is TGTGCCAGCAGCCCAAGACAGGGAAGGGATGAGCAGTTCTTC. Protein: CASSPRQGRDEQFF.

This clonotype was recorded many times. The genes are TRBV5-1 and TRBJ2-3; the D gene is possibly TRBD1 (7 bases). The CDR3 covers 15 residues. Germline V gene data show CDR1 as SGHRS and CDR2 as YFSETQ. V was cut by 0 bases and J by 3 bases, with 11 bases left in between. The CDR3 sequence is CASSLGRGRTDTQYF. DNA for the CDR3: TGCGCCAGCAGCTTGGGCAGGGGGAGGACAGATACGCAGTATTTT.

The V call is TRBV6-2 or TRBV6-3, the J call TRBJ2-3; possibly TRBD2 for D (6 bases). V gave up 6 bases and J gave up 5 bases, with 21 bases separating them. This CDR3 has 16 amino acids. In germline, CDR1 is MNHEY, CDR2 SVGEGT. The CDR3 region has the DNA TGTGCCAGCAGCCGGGCCACCTTAGCGGTAGGAGATACGCAGTATTTT. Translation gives CASSRATLAVGDTQYF.

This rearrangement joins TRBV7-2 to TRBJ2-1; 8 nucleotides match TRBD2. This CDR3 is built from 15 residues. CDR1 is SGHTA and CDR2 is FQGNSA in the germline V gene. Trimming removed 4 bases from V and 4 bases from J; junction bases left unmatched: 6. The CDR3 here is CASSWGGGTYNEQFF. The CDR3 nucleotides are TGTGCCAGCAGCTGGGGCGGGGGGACTTACAATGAGCAGTTCTTC.